The 6 T cell receptor beta chains below were found in one sample sequenced in a study of control samples from healthy donors and cancer patients. Only in-frame clones appear in the TCRdb table, and some are missing; sequencing was by immunoSEQ multiplex PCR. Here the sample spans 90,000 to 100,000 clones, approximately 82% being singletons. The sequenced sample consisted of blood. These receptors all stem from a man between 60 and 75 years old in good health.

The rearrangement joins TRBV5-6 to TRBJ1-1; 8 nucleotides agree with TRBD1. V trimming: 4 bases; J trimming: 1 base; junction bases outside the gene matches: 6. CDR3 length: 15 amino acids. Germline values: CDR1 SGHDT, CDR2 YYEEEE. Here the CDR3 DNA reads TGTGCCAGCAGCCCATCCAGGGGGCGGAACACTGAAGCTTTCTTT. Translated, it gives CASSPSRGRNTEAFF. Full variable domain (missing parts from reference TRBV5-6 and TRBJ1-1): DAGVTQSPTHLIKTRGQQVTLRCSPKSGHDTVSWYQQALGQGPQFIFQYYEEEERQRGNFPDRFSGHQFPNYSSELNVNALLLGDSALYLCASSPSRGRNTEAFFGQGTRLTVV.

The gene calls are TRBV25-1 and TRBJ1-6; D is uncertain. Trimming removed 2 bases at V and 10 bases at J, with 12 bases between. Germline-derived CDR1 and CDR2 are MGHDK and SYGVNS. The length of the CDR3 is 14 residues. The CDR3 DNA reads TGTGCCAGCAGTGAAACCGGGAGGCGCTCACCCCTCCACTTT. Translating gives CASSETGRRSPLHF. Full variable domain (remainder filled in from reference TRBV25-1 and TRBJ1-6): EADIYQTPRYLVIGTGKKITLECSQTMGHDKMYWYQQDPGMELHLIHYSYGVNSTEKGDLSSESTVSRIRTEHFPLTLESARPSHTSQYLCASSETGRRSPLHFGNGTRLTVT.

The chain uses TRBV2 and TRBJ2-4; 9 nucleotides line up with TRBD1. CDR1 and CDR2 (germline): SNHLY, FYNNEI. This CDR3 is 14 amino acids long. Trimming took 8 bases from V and 4 from J; bases not matched to a gene: 6. The CDR3, as DNA: TGTGCCAGCGGCCTGACAGGGGGGAAAAACATTCAGTACTTC. It codes for CASGLTGGKNIQYF.

This chain connects TRBV6-6 to TRBJ1-1; D may be TRBD1 (6 bases). Trimming shortened V by 11 bases and J by 0 bases, and 13 bases separated the two germline ends. CDR1 is MNHNY, CDR2 SVGAGI, per germline (reference sequence). CDR3 size: 13 residues. CDR3 loop: CAGTGQMNTEAFF. In DNA form, the CDR3 reads TGTGCCGGAACCGGACAGATGAACACTGAAGCTTTCTTT.

The rearrangement joins TRBV2 to TRBJ2-7; 8 bases align to TRBD2. With 0 bases clipped from V and 2 bases from J, the junction kept 12 bases outside the gene matches. Germline-derived CDR1 and CDR2 are SNHLY and FYNNEI. The CDR3 covers 18 residues. The CDR3 DNA sequence: TGTGCCAGCAGTGAAGCGACCGGGGGGGCAGGTCCTCCCTACGAGCAGTACTTC. Translation: CASSEATGGAGPPYEQYF.

This clone was seen a handful of times. The chain links TRBV11-2 to TRBJ1-4; perhaps TRBD1 as D (5 bases). CDR1 and CDR2 (germline): SGHAT, FQNNGV. The CDR3 is 15 residues long. Trimming took 5 bases from V and 8 from J, leaving 18 bases between them. This chain's CDR3 is CASSAQGWVREKLFF. The CDR3 region has the DNA TGTGCCAGCAGCGCCCAGGGTTGGGTTAGGGAAAAACTGTTTTTT.